The following is a TCR beta chain sequence with its context. The table came from immunoSEQ multiplex PCR; TCRdb's copy has only in-frame clones and leaves some out. This table holds some 170,000 clones, approximately 94% found once. The source of the sample is a study of T cell responses to AZD1222 COVID-19 vaccine. Study as a whole: Researchers grouped second doses given at about 4 or about 12 weeks into one pool.

Germline values: CDR1 SGHAT, CDR2 FQNNGV. The ends lost 0 bases at V and 7 bases at J; junction bases unmatched: 3. CDR3 length equals 14 residues. The V call is TRBV11-2, the J call TRBJ2-1, with TRBD2 matching over 7 bases. The sample here was peripheral blood, taken on day 0 of AZD1222 vaccination. The TCR originated in an adult in good health. The CDR3 bases are TGTGCCAGCAGCTTAGAGCAGGGAGGGAATGAGCAGTTCTTC. This gives the protein CASSLEQGGNEQFF. Together with reference TRBV11-2 and TRBJ2-1, the CDR3 gives the full variable domain: EAGVAQSPRYKIIEKRQSVAFWCNPISGHATLYWYQQILGQGPKLLIQFQNNGVVDDSQLPKDRFSAERLKGVDSTLKIQPAKLEDSAVYLCASSLEQGGNEQFFGPGTRLTVL.